The rows below give T cell receptor beta chains drawn from one sample of a study of CD8+ T cells in alopecia areata. The protocol was immunoSEQ multiplex PCR, while the TCRdb copy is restricted to in-frame clones and leaves out a portion. The table has 140,000 to 150,000 clones, 40% to 65% seen once. Sequencing was performed on CD4+ T cells sorted from blood, taken at week 0. These receptors all come from a human donor with alopecia areata. Each CDR3 is given with its conserved first and last residue. Each record gives: clone size, CDR3 length, V gene, J gene, D gene, CDR3 DNA, CDR3 protein. D genes are given only for firm matches. Clone size is stated in some rows and not others, as once, few, many or a class when expanded.

few	16	TRBV7-2	TRBJ2-5	TRBD2	TGTGCCAGCAGCAGAGGTGTGGGAGGGCCGTTAGAGACCCAGTACTTC	CASSRGVGGPLETQYF
.	14	TRBV30	TRBJ2-5	TRBD2	TGTGCCTGGAGTGACGAGCGGGACCGAGAGACCCAGTACTTC	CAWSDERDRETQYF
.	15	TRBV4-2	TRBJ2-7	TRBD2	TGTGCCAGCAGCCAGTTGACTAGCGGGAGCCACGAGCAGTACTTC	CASSQLTSGSHEQYF
.	10	TRBV29-1	TRBJ1-1	.	TGCAGTTGCCGGAACACTGAAGCTTTCTTT	CSCRNTEAFF
.	13	TRBV28	TRBJ2-3	.	TGTGCCAGCAGCTCCAGCCGACGAGATACGCAGTATTTT	CASSSSRRDTQYF
.	16	TRBV4-1	TRBJ2-7	.	TGCGCCAGCAGCCAGGCCGGGACCCCGTACTCCTACGAGCAGTACTTC	CASSQAGTPYSYEQYF
.	14	TRBV6-1	TRBJ1-5	TRBD1	TGTGCCAGCAGTCAGGACAGGGCAAATCAGCCCCAGCATTTT	CASSQDRANQPQHF
few	13	TRBV29-1	TRBJ2-5	.	TGCAGCGTTGTTCCGCTAGCCCGAGAGACCCAGTACTTC	CSVVPLARETQYF
.	17	TRBV4-1	TRBJ2-3	.	TGCGCCAGCAGCCAAGGCCGAGGAGGGAGTGGCACAGATACGCAGTATTTT	CASSQGRGGSGTDTQYF
.	15	TRBV4-3	TRBJ2-1	.	TGCGCCAGCAGCCAGATTAGCGACTCCTACAATGAGCAGTTCTTC	CASSQISDSYNEQFF
.	15	TRBV19	TRBJ1-5	.	TGTGCCAGTAGTACCCGGCAGGTTAGCAATCAGCCCCAGCATTTT	CASSTRQVSNQPQHF
.	16	TRBV4-1	TRBJ1-5	.	TGCGCCAGCAGCCAAGATCGTCCCCAGCTCCATCAGCCCCAGCATTTT	CASSQDRPQLHQPQHF
few	18	TRBV30	TRBJ2-4	.	TGTGCCTGGAGCCCTTGGGTTTCGGGGGCTATAGCCAAAAACATTCAGTACTTC	CAWSPWVSGAIAKNIQYF
many	15	TRBV27	TRBJ2-3	.	TGTGCCAGCAGTAACCCATCGTCTCGCACAGATACGCAGTATTTT	CASSNPSSRTDTQYF
.	16	TRBV7-9	TRBJ2-2	.	TGTGCCAGCAGCCTTCTGGGTGCTACGAACACCGGGGAGCTGTTTTTT	CASSLLGATNTGELFF